A single sample gave rise to the 7 T cell receptor beta chains below, sequenced in a study of shared clonotypes between healthy human individuals. Libraries were prepared by immunoSEQ multiplex PCR; TCRdb keeps only in-frame clonotypes and omits some of them. The sample carries roughly 2.5 million clones, more than 90% recorded once. The specimen was naive CD4+ T cells sorted from blood. Subset noted: CD45RA+ positively selected. Receptors were obtained from a man aged 18 to 29 in good health.

The J gene is TRBJ2-3, the V gene TRBV7-9; 8 nucleotides align to TRBD2. The CDR3 extends over 16 amino acids. Trimming cost V 5 bases and J 11 bases; bases outside gene matches: 18. Germline CDR1 is SEHNR and CDR2 is FQNEAQ (reference sequence). Here the CDR3 DNA reads TGTGCCAGCAGCCGATATACTAGCGGCCCTTCCATAGGGCAGTATTTT. It is translated as CASSRYTSGPSIGQYF.

The chain carries TRBV6-6 and TRBJ1-2, with D perhaps matching TRBD1 (6 bases). CDR1 is MNHNY and CDR2 is SVGAGI in the germline V gene (reference sequence). V was trimmed by 5 bases and J by 7 bases, leaving 8 bases between them. The CDR3 is 11 amino acids. The CDR3 DNA is TGTGCCAGCAGTGACAGGTCTGGCTACACCTTC. Translation: CASSDRSGYTF.

V usage is TRBV18 and J usage is TRBJ2-1; D possibly corresponds to TRBD1 (6 bases). The germline V gene encodes CDR1 KGHSH and CDR2 LQKENI. The CDR3 loop spans 13 amino acids. V shed 3 bases and J shed 5 bases, with 8 bases lying between them. CDR3 sequence: CASSPRQDNEQFF. The DNA for the CDR3 is TGTGCCAGCTCACCGAGACAGGACAATGAGCAGTTCTTC. Full variable domain (outside the CDR3, taken from reference TRBV18 and TRBJ2-1): NAGVMQNPRHLVRRRGQEARLRCSPMKGHSHVYWYRQLPEEGLKFMVYLQKENIIDESGMPKERFSAEFPKEGPSILRIQQVVRGDSAAYFCASSPRQDNEQFFGPGTRLTVL.

The chain couples TRBV7-2 to TRBJ2-5; no firm D call. Looked up from germline, CDR1 is SGHTA and CDR2 is FQGNSA. Trimming pared 2 bases from V and 5 bases from J, leaving 12 bases between. The CDR3 sequence is 14 residues long. Here the CDR3 reads CASSLPPFLETQYF. CDR3 nucleotide sequence: TGTGCCAGCAGCTTACCCCCTTTCTTGGAGACCCAGTACTTC.

The V gene is TRBV19, the J gene TRBJ1-1; D unclear. Germline values: CDR1 LNHDA, CDR2 SQIVND (reference sequence). The CDR3 runs 13 residues. Trimming left V 3 bases short and J 6 bases short, with 11 bases between. The CDR3 nucleotides are TGTGCCAGTAGTATTGATGGGCTGGCTGAAGCTTTCTTT. Protein product: CASSIDGLAEAFF.

This clone was observed a handful of times. The rearrangement links TRBV29-1 to TRBJ1-1, with 7 bases fitting TRBD1. Germline-derived CDR1 and CDR2 are SQVTM and ANQGSEA. The trim removed 7 bases at V and 6 bases at J, leaving 2 bases unmatched. The CDR3 has 10 amino acids. DNA of the CDR3: TGCAGCGCAGGGGGTGCTGAAGCTTTCTTT. Amino acids: CSAGGAEAFF.

The chain has TRBV9 and TRBJ2-7; 7 bases map to TRBD2. Germline-derived CDR1 and CDR2 are SGDLS and YYNGEE. V shed 2 bases, J shed 3 bases, and the junction held 8 bases outside the gene matches. CDR3 length: 15 residues. The CDR3 spells CASSVDSGPRYEQYF. CDR3 DNA sequence: TGTGCCAGCAGCGTCGATAGCGGGCCTCGCTACGAGCAGTACTTC.